The following is a TCR beta chain sequence with its context. Its antigen is unidentified. The data were taken from a study of identical twins. General observations from the study: Out-of-frame alpha sequences common to twins exhibited a surplus of low generation probability. Carriage of fewer insertions was seen in abundant cord blood beta clonotypes, whereas memory repertoires showed none.

Germline CDR1 is LNHDA and CDR2 is SQIVND (reference sequence). V dropped 7 bases and J dropped 0 bases, with 10 bases sitting between them. This CDR3 is 13 amino acids long. cDNA carried unique molecular identifiers, and a universal primer site was added by template switching. TCRdb re-called the 5' RACE reads through MiXCR, storing one row per CDR3 protein. The data contain about 390,000 distinct CDR3 sequences, about 9% of them singletons. The sequence was collected from a woman between 50 and 59 years old in good health. The chain has TRBV19 and TRBJ2-7; possible D gene TRBD2, 5 bases. The sample comprised naive T cells sorted from blood. CDR3 loop: CASTRAGSYEQYF. The CDR3 DNA reads TGTGCCAGTACCCGGGCGGGCTCCTACGAGCAGTACTTC.